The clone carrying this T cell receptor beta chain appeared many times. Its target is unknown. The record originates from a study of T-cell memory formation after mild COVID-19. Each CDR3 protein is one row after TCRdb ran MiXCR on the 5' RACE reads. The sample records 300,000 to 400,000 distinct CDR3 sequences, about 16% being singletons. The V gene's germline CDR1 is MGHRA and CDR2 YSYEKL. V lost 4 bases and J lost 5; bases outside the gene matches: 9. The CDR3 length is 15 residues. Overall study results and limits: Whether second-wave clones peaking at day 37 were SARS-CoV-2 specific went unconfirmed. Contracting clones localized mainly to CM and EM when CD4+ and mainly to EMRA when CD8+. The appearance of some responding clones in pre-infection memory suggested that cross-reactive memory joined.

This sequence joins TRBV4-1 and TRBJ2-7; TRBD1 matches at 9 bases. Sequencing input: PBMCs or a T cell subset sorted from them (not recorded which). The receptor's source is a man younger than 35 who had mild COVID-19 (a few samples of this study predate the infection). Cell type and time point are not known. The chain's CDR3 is CASSRFWDRDNEQYF. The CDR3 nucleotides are TGCGCCAGCAGCCGCTTTTGGGACAGGGACAACGAGCAGTACTTC.